One sample yielded the 5 T cell receptor beta chains listed below, sequenced in a study of blood T cell repertoires in COVID-19. Clones were sequenced by immunoSEQ multiplex PCR, and TCRdb holds only the in-frame ones, with some missing. The data show some 200,000 clones, around 94% seen once. The sequencing sample was made of peripheral blood. Source of these receptors: a man aged 30 to 39 with COVID-19, enrolled during active disease.

The V call is TRBV3-1 (or the pseudogene TRBV3-2), the J call TRBJ1-5, with a weak D call TRBD1 (6 bases). The CDR3 is 15 amino acids. CDR1 is LGHDT and CDR2 is YNNKEL in the germline V gene (reference sequence). Trimming took off 1 base at V and 7 bases at J, with 14 bases between the two ends. CDR3 bases: TGTGCCAGCAGCCAAGGAGCAGGGGCCGGGCAGCCCCAGCATTTT. Translating it yields CASSQGAGAGQPQHF.

The chain joins TRBV28 to TRBJ1-4, with 10 bases lining up with TRBD1. The V segment lost 5 bases and the J segment 8 bases; nucleotides outside the gene matches: 8. This CDR3 comprises 15 residues. Germline V gene data show CDR1 as MDHEN and CDR2 as SYDVKM. CDR3 residues: CASSGPGQGREKLFF. The CDR3 DNA follows: TGTGCCAGCAGTGGGCCGGGACAGGGGCGGGAAAAACTGTTTTTT. The variable domain in full, with the rest retrieved from reference TRBV28 and TRBJ1-4, is DVKVTQSSRYLVKRTGEKVFLECVQDMDHENMFWYRQDPGLGLRLIYFSYDVKMKEKGDIPEGYSVSREKKERFSLILESASTNQTSMYLCASSGPGQGREKLFFGSGTQLSVL.

The V and J genes are TRBV2 and TRBJ2-1, with a possible D match to TRBD1 (6 bases). The CDR3 covers 13 residues. V was clipped by 6 bases and J by 4 bases, with 10 bases between them. CDR1 and CDR2 (germline): SNHLY, FYNNEI. The CDR3 spells CASSRGLYNEQFF. The CDR3 nucleotides read TGTGCCAGCAGCAGGGGTTTGTACAATGAGCAGTTCTTC.

V is TRBV4-2 and J is TRBJ2-3, with TRBD1 matching 7 bases. The V segment lost 0 bases and the J segment 7 bases; nucleotides outside the gene matches: 10. Germline V gene lookup returns CDR1 LGHNA and CDR2 YNFKEQ. The CDR3 covers 16 residues. CDR3 protein: CASSQDYRDSRNTQYF. CDR3 DNA: TGTGCCAGCAGCCAAGACTATCGGGACAGCAGAAATACGCAGTATTTT.

The chain is built from TRBV9 and TRBJ1-3; D ambiguous. Germline CDR1 and CDR2: SGDLS and YYNGEE. With 2 bases removed from V and 2 bases from J, the gap between germline ends came to 8 bases. The CDR3 covers 14 residues. CDR3 sequence (DNA): TGTGCCAGCAGCGTTGGGCAGCCTGGAAACACCATATATTTT. It yields the protein CASSVGQPGNTIYF.